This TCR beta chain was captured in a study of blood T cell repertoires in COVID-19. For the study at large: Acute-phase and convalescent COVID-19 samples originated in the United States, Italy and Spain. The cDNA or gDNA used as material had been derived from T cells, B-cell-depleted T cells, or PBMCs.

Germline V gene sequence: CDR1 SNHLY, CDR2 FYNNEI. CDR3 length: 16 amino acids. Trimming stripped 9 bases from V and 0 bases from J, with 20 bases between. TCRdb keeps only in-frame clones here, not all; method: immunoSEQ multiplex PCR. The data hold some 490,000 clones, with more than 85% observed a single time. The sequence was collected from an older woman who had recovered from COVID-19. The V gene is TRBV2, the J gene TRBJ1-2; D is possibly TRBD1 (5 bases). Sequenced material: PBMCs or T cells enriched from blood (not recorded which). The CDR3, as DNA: TGTGCCAGTAGACGGGCAGGGTCGGAATCTAACTATGGCTACACCTTC. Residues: CASRRAGSESNYGYTF.